This T cell receptor (beta chain) emerged from a study of T cell repertoires in cytomegalovirus infection. Study summary: Both CMV infection and a matching HLA type were indicated by public TCR beta signatures.

This clonotype was counted at least ten times. As yet, its antigen is unknown. CDR1 is MNHEY, CDR2 SVGEGT, per germline. The CDR3 is made up of 14 amino acids. The junction had 6 bases not matched to a gene; V was cut back by 6 bases and J by 4 bases. General study results and limits: The ex vivo response was dominated by HLA-C-restricted CMV-specific TCR beta clonotypes. There were carriers of CMV plus the relevant HLA, and cumulative public TCR beta family frequency identified them.

MiXCR was run by TCRdb on the reads, yielding one entry per CDR3 protein. The data contain about 140,000 distinct CDR3 sequences, roughly 6% of them singletons. The TCR comes from a human donor in good health (CMV status not recorded). Some clones in this sample may be carry-over from other donors' samples. This rearrangement joins TRBV6-2 or TRBV6-3 to TRBJ2-7, with 10 bases matching TRBD1. Sequenced input: PBMCs. The CDR3 DNA is TGTGCCAGCAGCCCAGACAGGGGGCCATACGAGCAGTACTTC. This sequence encodes CASSPDRGPYEQYF.